These 4 T cell receptor beta chains share one sample of origin, sequenced in a study of shared clonotypes between healthy human individuals. TCRdb's copy holds only in-frame clones and misses some; the assay was immunoSEQ multiplex PCR. The sample consists of about 600,000 clones, about 95% of them appearing once. Naive CD8 cells were CD45RO-negative, positively selected for CCR7, excluding terminally differentiated effector memory CD45RA+ cells. Material for sequencing was naive CD8+ T cells sorted from blood. These receptors originate from a woman in her thirties in good health.

This clone appeared once. The genes are TRBV5-6 and TRBJ2-7; 8 bases are a match to TRBD1. V lost 4 bases and J lost 3; bases outside the gene matches: 6. Germline CDR1 reads SGHDT; CDR2 reads YYEEEE. The length of the CDR3 is 14 residues. In DNA, the CDR3 is TGTGCCAGCAGCGGGGGACAGGACTTCTACGAGCAGTACTTC. Its protein product is CASSGGQDFYEQYF. Using reference TRBV5-6 and TRBJ2-7 for the parts outside the CDR3, the full variable domain is DAGVTQSPTHLIKTRGQQVTLRCSPKSGHDTVSWYQQALGQGPQFIFQYYEEEERQRGNFPDRFSGHQFPNYSSELNVNALLLGDSALYLCASSGGQDFYEQYFGPGTRLTVT.

V and J are TRBV27 and TRBJ2-3, with 9 bases identical to TRBD2. The CDR3 is 19 amino acids. With 0 bases clipped from V and 3 bases from J, the junction kept 13 bases outside the gene matches. The germline V gene encodes CDR1 MNHEY and CDR2 SMNVEV (reference sequence). CDR3: CASSLSPLRLAGATDTQYF. The DNA for the CDR3 is TGTGCCAGCAGTTTATCGCCGTTACGTTTAGCGGGAGCGACAGATACGCAGTATTTT.

V usage is TRBV5-8 and J usage is TRBJ2-7; no definite D call. Trimming left V 2 bases short and J 0 bases short, with 6 bases between. Per the germline V gene, CDR1 is SGHTS and CDR2 is YDEGEE. This CDR3 comprises 13 residues. The DNA of the CDR3 is TGTGCCAGCAGCTTTGGGTACTCCTACGAGCAGTACTTC. This gives the protein CASSFGYSYEQYF.

A single count supports this clone. The gene calls are TRBV2 and TRBJ2-1, with 10 bases lining up with TRBD2. Per the germline V gene, CDR1 is SNHLY and CDR2 is FYNNEI. V was clipped by 8 bases and J by 7 bases; unmatched bases: 5. This CDR3 is 13 amino acids long. The CDR3 bases are TGTGCCAGCCGTAGCGGGAGGAGGAATGAGCAGTTCTTC. It yields the protein CASRSGRRNEQFF. The whole variable domain, remainder taken from reference TRBV2 and TRBJ2-1, is EPEVTQTPSHQVTQMGQEVILRCVPISNHLYFYWYRQILGQKVEFLVSFYNNEISEKSEIFDDQFSVERPDGSNFTLKIRSTKLEDSAMYFCASRSGRRNEQFFGPGTRLTVL.